One and the same sample provided the 15 T cell receptor beta chains below, sequenced in a study of T cells after yellow fever vaccination (dated by TCRdb to the late 2010s). The library relied on 5' RACE. The run used an Illumina HiSeq 2500. The public reads were reprocessed in TCRdb via fastp at Q25 and MiXCR, keeping in-frame beta chains. CDR3 protein sequences are deduplicated, and each keeps its most common genes and DNA. The sample table holds under 600,000 distinct CDR3 sequences, of which approximately 13% were seen once. More than 13% of the sample is taken by the ten largest. What the treatment or condition label conveys for this sample: live attenuated yellow fever vaccine strain. The specimen was PBMCs, collected on the day of the yellow fever booster vaccination. These receptors were obtained from a man aged 25 to 40 who received the YFV17D yellow fever vaccine.

This clonotype was detected only a few times. This chain connects TRBV15 to TRBJ2-7; 8 bases align to TRBD1. This CDR3 spans 16 amino acids. Looked up from germline, CDR1 is LNHNV and CDR2 is YYDKDF (reference sequence). V gave up 0 bases and J gave up 5 bases; unmatched junction bases: 9. CDR3 in amino acids: CATSRDTQGANDEQYF. Here the CDR3 DNA reads TGTGCCACCAGCAGAGATACCCAGGGGGCGAACGACGAGCAGTACTTC.

This clonotype occurred many times. The chain uses TRBV20-1 and TRBJ2-1, with unresolved D. The CDR3 consists of 15 residues. CDR1 and CDR2 from the germline V gene are DFQATT and SNEGSKA (reference sequence). The germline V and J ends were trimmed by 3 bases and 3 bases, with 15 bases remaining between them. In DNA, the CDR3 is TGCAGTGCTAGTGAGCCCACCGGTGGCTACAATGAGCAGTTCTTC. It encodes CSASEPTGGYNEQFF.

The chain links TRBV7-2 to TRBJ2-1; 8 positions match TRBD2. Germline V gene lookup returns CDR1 SGHTA and CDR2 FQGNSA. The CDR3 runs 18 residues. Losses at the gene ends were 0 bases for V and 1 base for J; bases not matched to a gene: 8. In DNA form, the CDR3 reads TGTGCCAGCAGCTTAGCGGTCGTTCCGGGAGGGTCCTACAATGAGCAGTTCTTC. The encoded protein is CASSLAVVPGGSYNEQFF.

This clonotype was seen at least ten times. The V call is TRBV4-3, the J call TRBJ2-2; perhaps TRBD2 as D (7 bases). CDR3 length: 16 residues. V was trimmed by 3 bases and J by 3 bases, leaving 14 bases between them. Looked up from germline, CDR1 is LGHNA and CDR2 is YSLEER. In DNA, the CDR3 is TGCGCCAGCAGCCATTTAATAGGGGGGGACACCGGGGAGCTGTTTTTT. Amino acids: CASSHLIGGDTGELFF.

The V call is TRBV5-1, the J call TRBJ2-1; TRBD1 matches 8 bases. Germline V lookup: CDR1 SGHRS, CDR2 YFSETQ. Trimming took 1 base from V and 1 from J; bases not matched to a gene: 10. The CDR3 runs 18 residues. The CDR3 DNA follows: TGCGCCAGCAGCTTGAGGGGGACAGGCTTTTGGTCCTACAATGAGCAGTTCTTC. Its translation: CASSLRGTGFWSYNEQFF. The complete variable domain, with remaining parts taken from reference TRBV5-1 and TRBJ2-1, reads KAGVTQTPRYLIKTRGQQVTLSCSPISGHRSVSWYQQTPGQGLQFLFEYFSETQRNKGNFPGRFSGRQFSNSRSEMNVSTLELGDSALYLCASSLRGTGFWSYNEQFFGPGTRLTVL.

The gene calls are TRBV15 and TRBJ2-1; a weak D match, TRBD2 (6 bases). Trimming cost V 1 base and J 0 bases, with 13 bases left between them. CDR3 length: 17 amino acids. Germline values: CDR1 LNHNV, CDR2 YYDKDF (reference sequence). CDR3 bases: TGTGCCACCAGCAGAGGGGCGCCCGGGGGCTCCTACAATGAGCAGTTCTTC. This codes for CATSRGAPGGSYNEQFF.

The chain recombines TRBV20-1 with TRBJ2-7; D is perhaps TRBD1 (6 bases). This CDR3 contains 13 residues. The V end was cut by 6 bases, the J end by 7 bases, with 19 bases between. CDR1 and CDR2 from the germline V gene are DFQATT and SNEGSKA (reference sequence). The CDR3 DNA reads as TGCAGTGCGCGGGCCCCACAGGGTGTAGAGCAGTACTTC. Amino acid sequence: CSARAPQGVEQYF.

The rearrangement uses TRBV4-2 and TRBJ2-7; D perhaps matches TRBD2 (6 bases). Trimming left V 2 bases short and J 2 bases short, with 16 bases between. Germline values: CDR1 LGHNA, CDR2 YNFKEQ. The CDR3 runs to 16 residues. The CDR3 region has the DNA TGTGCCAGCAGCCAAAGGAGGGCGGGCGGGACCTACGAGCAGTACTTC. Translated: CASSQRRAGGTYEQYF.

This clonotype was detected only a few times. J is TRBJ2-5 and V is TRBV28; D is perhaps TRBD2 (7 bases). In germline, CDR1 is MDHEN, CDR2 SYDVKM. This CDR3 comprises 13 residues. V lost 4 bases, J lost 5 bases, and 11 bases lay in between. The CDR3 sequence: CASSSGGWETQYF. CDR3 sequence (DNA): TGTGCCAGCAGTTCGGGGGGCTGGGAGACCCAGTACTTC.

The rearrangement joins TRBV9 to TRBJ2-5; 14 bases fit TRBD2. The CDR3 is made up of 16 amino acids. Trimming cost V 0 bases and J 5 bases; bases outside gene matches: 3. Germline V gene lookup returns CDR1 SGDLS and CDR2 YYNGEE. CDR3 amino acids: CASSVAGTSGSETQYF. The CDR3 DNA reads TGTGCCAGCAGCGTAGCCGGGACTAGCGGGAGTGAGACCCAGTACTTC.

This clonotype has ten or more counts. V and J are TRBV29-1 and TRBJ2-1; TRBD2 matches 9 bases. The CDR3 length is 11 residues. Losses at the gene ends were 6 bases for V and 9 bases for J; bases not matched to a gene: 3. The germline gives CDR1 SQVTM, CDR2 ANQGSEA. CDR3 region: CSVDSGGEQFF. The CDR3 DNA sequence: TGCAGCGTAGATAGCGGGGGTGAGCAGTTCTTC.

The chain carries TRBV10-2 and TRBJ2-6; 10 nucleotides agree with TRBD1. Trimming cost V 7 bases and J 1 base; bases outside gene matches: 7. The germline V gene encodes CDR1 WSHSY and CDR2 SAAADI. CDR3 length: 17 amino acids. CDR3 coding DNA: TGCGCCAGCATGACGGGACAGGGGATATCTGGGGCCAACGTCCTGACTTTC. Translated: CASMTGQGISGANVLTF.

The chain's CDR3 is CASRVGSNQPQHF. The CDR3 bases are TGTGCCAGTAGGGTGGGGTCCAATCAGCCCCAGCATTTT. This chain joins TRBV19 and TRBJ1-5; D call uncertain. The V gene lost 6 bases and the J gene lost 3 bases, with 9 bases spanning the gap. The germline CDR1 and CDR2 sequences are LNHDA and SQIVND (reference sequence). The CDR3 has 13 amino acids.

This clonotype was detected only a few times. The chain links TRBV6-1 to TRBJ2-7, with TRBD2 matching over 8 bases. V was pared by 5 bases and J by 0 bases, with 6 bases of the junction left unmatched. Germline V gives CDR1 MNHNS, CDR2 SASEGT. The CDR3 runs 15 residues. CDR3: CASSKSGTSSYEQYF. The CDR3 DNA is TGTGCCAGCAGTAAATCCGGGACTAGCTCCTACGAGCAGTACTTC.

This clonotype was seen a handful of times. This sequence joins TRBV5-1 and TRBJ2-3; 9 bases match TRBD2. The J segment lost 4 bases and the V segment lost 7 bases, leaving 10 bases of the junction unmatched. CDR3 size: 15 residues. Germline V gene sequence: CDR1 SGHRS, CDR2 YFSETQ. CDR3 DNA sequence: TGCGCCAGCGGCACGAGCGGGAGGCCCCCAGATACGCAGTATTTT. Amino acids: CASGTSGRPPDTQYF. Full variable domain (missing parts from reference TRBV5-1 and TRBJ2-3): KAGVTQTPRYLIKTRGQQVTLSCSPISGHRSVSWYQQTPGQGLQFLFEYFSETQRNKGNFPGRFSGRQFSNSRSEMNVSTLELGDSALYLCASGTSGRPPDTQYFGPGTRLTVL.